This T cell receptor beta chain was found in a study of blood T cell repertoires in COVID-19. For the study at large: Both acute and convalescent COVID-19 samples were obtained from the United States, Italy and Spain. Nucleic acid was either cDNA or gDNA, and it came from T cells, B-cell-depleted T cells, or PBMCs.

This CDR3 region has 16 residues. Trimming took 5 bases from V and 5 from J; bases not matched to a gene: 9. Looked up from germline, CDR1 is SEHNR and CDR2 is FQNEAQ (reference sequence). As handled by the study authors: Scientists estimated how many nucleated cells there were by amplifying reference gene primers. Measured with immunoSEQ multiplex PCR; TCRdb has only the in-frame clones, and not every one. D and trimming were read from the DNA, whereas the V and J calls and clone size are those reported in that table. The sample yields more than 95,000 clones, about 93% seen once. The sequence derives from a man aged 45 to 65 with COVID-19, enrolled during active disease. The chain uses TRBV7-9 and TRBJ2-5, with 12 bases fitting TRBD1. The sample comprised peripheral blood. The CDR3 reads CASSPRDRGRMETQYF. The CDR3 DNA follows: TGTGCCAGCAGCCCCCGGGACAGGGGGCGTATGGAGACCCAGTACTTC.